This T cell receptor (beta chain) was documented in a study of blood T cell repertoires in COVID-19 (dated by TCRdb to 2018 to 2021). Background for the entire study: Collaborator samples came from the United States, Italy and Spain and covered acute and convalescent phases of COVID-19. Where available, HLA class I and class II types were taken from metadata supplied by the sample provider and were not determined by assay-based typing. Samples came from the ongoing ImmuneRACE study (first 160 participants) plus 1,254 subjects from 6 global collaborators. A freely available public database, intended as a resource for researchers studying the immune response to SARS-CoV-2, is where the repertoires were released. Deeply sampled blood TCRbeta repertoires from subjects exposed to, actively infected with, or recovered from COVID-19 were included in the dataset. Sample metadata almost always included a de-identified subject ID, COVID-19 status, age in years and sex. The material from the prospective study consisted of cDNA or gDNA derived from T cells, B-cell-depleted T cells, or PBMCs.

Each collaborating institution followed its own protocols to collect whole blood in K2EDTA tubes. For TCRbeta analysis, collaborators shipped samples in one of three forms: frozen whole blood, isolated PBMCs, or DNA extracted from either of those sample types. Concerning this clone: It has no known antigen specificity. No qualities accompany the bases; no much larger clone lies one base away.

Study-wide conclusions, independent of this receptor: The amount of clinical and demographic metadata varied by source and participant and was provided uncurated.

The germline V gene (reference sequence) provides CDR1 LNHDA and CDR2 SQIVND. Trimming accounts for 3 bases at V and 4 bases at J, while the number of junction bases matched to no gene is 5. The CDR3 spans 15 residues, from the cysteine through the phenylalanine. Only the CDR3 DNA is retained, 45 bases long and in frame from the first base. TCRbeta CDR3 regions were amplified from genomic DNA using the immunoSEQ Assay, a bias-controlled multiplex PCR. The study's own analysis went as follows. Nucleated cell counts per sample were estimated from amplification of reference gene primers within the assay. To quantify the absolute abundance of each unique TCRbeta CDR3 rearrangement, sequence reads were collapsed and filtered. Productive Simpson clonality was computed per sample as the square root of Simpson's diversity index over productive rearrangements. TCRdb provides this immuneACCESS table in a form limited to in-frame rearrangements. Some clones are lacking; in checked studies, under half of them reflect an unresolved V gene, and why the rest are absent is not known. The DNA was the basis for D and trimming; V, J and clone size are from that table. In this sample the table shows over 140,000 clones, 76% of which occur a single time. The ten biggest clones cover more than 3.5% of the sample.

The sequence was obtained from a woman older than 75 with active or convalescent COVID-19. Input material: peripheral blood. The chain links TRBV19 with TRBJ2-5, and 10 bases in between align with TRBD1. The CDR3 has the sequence CASSMEGQGGETQYF. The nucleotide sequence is TGTGCCAGTAGTATGGAAGGACAGGGGGGAGAGACCCAGTACTTC.